This T cell receptor (beta chain) derives from a study of cytomegalovirus exposure and HLA in healthy donors. Study conclusions and caveats: Within an earlier analysis, most TCR beta V segments proved productive either about 90% or about 30% of the time.

As for this clone: Its antigen is unidentified.

PCR amplification relied on 60 Vbeta primers (plus 13 Jbeta primers). Profiled with immunoSEQ multiplex PCR; TCRdb holds only in-frame clones, not every one. The sample lists under 200,000 clones, around 82% occurring once. The germline CDR1 and CDR2 sequences are SNHLY and FYNNEI. V gave up 2 bases and J gave up 0 bases, with 8 bases separating them. The CDR3 spans 15 residues. The sample was PBMCs. The clonotype originates from a man in his forties or fifties in good health and CMV-seronegative. The chain joins TRBV2 to TRBJ2-1; tentative D call: TRBD1 (5 bases). The CDR3: CASSEQGSSYNEQFF. The CDR3 DNA reads TGTGCCAGCAGTGAACAGGGAAGCTCCTACAATGAGCAGTTCTTC.